This T cell receptor beta chain comes out of a study of STAT5B mutations in CD4+ large granular lymphocyte leukemia (dated by TCRdb to between 2021 and 2024). Regarding the research as a whole: Among the healthy controls, the CDR3 'QG' motif was associated with a particular HLA allele. The study compared the TCRbeta repertoires of patients with CD4+ T-cell large granular lymphocyte leukemia against those of healthy blood donors. The purity of purified fractions was confirmed by flow cytometry on FACSCanto II or FACSVerse to exceed 95% among lymphocytes.

TCRbeta rearrangements were sequenced from genomic DNA using the immunoSEQ assay at survey resolution. Under the source paper's analysis protocol: In the TCR sequencing data, the smallest productive clonotype frequency that could be detected was 2.59 x 10-5. Analyses included only productive TCRbeta rearrangements, meaning complete and in-frame sequences. Simpson clonality, calculated in the immunoSEQ Analyzer version 3.0, was used as the measure of sample clonality. Clones were categorized by frequency as very rare, small, medium, large (1-20%) or hyperexpanded (>20%). Generation probabilities were estimated with OLGA 1.2.3, V-gene circos plots were made with VDJtools, specificities were looked up in VDJdb, and CDR3 motifs were identified with GLIPH. As stored in TCRdb, this immuneACCESS dataset retains in-frame rearrangements with V and J assigned. A fraction of the clones does not appear; measured against another copy, unresolved V genes explain less than half of the discrepancy, and the remainder lacks a known reason. Clone size and V and J calls were adopted from that table, with D and trimming inferred from the DNA. The sample contains almost 30,000 clones, around 85% of them found a single time. The ten largest account for roughly 6.2% of the sample.

On the study overall, not on this receptor specifically: CD4-sorted patient repertoires appeared more clonal than healthy CD4+ repertoires, and this difference persisted after removing the putative leukemic clones. Enrichment of TRBV06-family usage was observed among the top patient clones (8/27) relative to healthy controls (2/35). The data were not HLA-matched, and the higher clonality in CD4+ T-LGLL than in CD8+ T-LGLL could be due to the relatively small sample size. Each patient's main leukemic clonotypes were private, but approximately 27% of these clonotypes showed up at low frequency in the non-leukemic repertoires of other patients.

The V end loses 4 bases and the J end loses 4 bases, and a stretch of 17 bases separates them. According to the germline V gene, CDR1 reads MRHNA and CDR2 reads SNTAGT. Including cysteine and phenylalanine, the CDR3 has 17 amino acids. The read is trimmed to its CDR3 DNA, 51 bases read in frame from base 1. Buffy coats from roughly 40 blood donors, supplied by the Finnish Red Cross blood service, were used as healthy controls. All TCR-sequenced material derived from peripheral blood: patient blood samples and healthy donor buffy coats. Ficoll-Hypaque gradient centrifugation was used to isolate peripheral blood mononuclear cells. CD4+ cells were purified magnetically from the buffy coats of healthy controls. Genomic DNA was extracted with the Gentra Puregene Cell and Tissue kit and quantified on a Qubit 2.0 fluorometer. Worth noting for this clone: The antigen it recognizes is unknown. Base quality data are lacking; no much larger clone is found one base away.

In this chain, TRBV6-4 is recombined with TRBJ2-6, with TRBD1 perhaps the D gene, on 5 matching bases. The sequenced sample consisted of CD4+ T cells from blood buffy coats. The sequence was collected from a human donor in good health. The DNA is as follows: TGTGCCAGCAGTGCAGGGCCAGTTCTAACGGGGGCCAACGTCCTGACTTTC. The resulting protein is CASSAGPVLTGANVLTF.